This passage covers 8 T cell receptor beta chains from one sample sequenced in a study of shared clonotypes between healthy human individuals. Assay used: immunoSEQ multiplex PCR; TCRdb lists only in-frame clones, some missing. The table includes roughly 2.4 million clones, approximately 95% detected once. The sample taken for sequencing was naive CD4+ T cells sorted from blood. Subset of the sample: CD45RA+ positively selected. These receptors came from a man aged 18 to 30 in good health.

A word on this clone: This specimen includes other DNA sequences encoding the same CDR3. The genes are TRBV4-1 and TRBJ2-6; no reliable D call. Trimming stripped 1 base from V and 1 base from J, with 2 bases between. This CDR3 is built from 14 residues. Germline lookup yields CDR1 MGHRA and CDR2 YSYEKL. CDR3 bases: TGCGCCAGCAGCCAAGTTTCTGGGGCCAACGTCCTGACTTTC. Amino acids: CASSQVSGANVLTF.

The chain has TRBV5-6 and TRBJ2-3, with TRBD2 matching 10 bases. From germline, CDR1 is SGHDT and CDR2 YYEEEE. This CDR3 region has 18 residues. The J segment lost 0 bases and the V segment lost 0 bases, leaving 7 bases of the junction unmatched. DNA of the CDR3: TGTGCCAGCAGCTTGGTTAGCGGGGGGATGCCCAGCACAGATACGCAGTATTTT. This sequence encodes CASSLVSGGMPSTDTQYF.

The CDR3 DNA sequence: TGCAGCGTTGACCCGGGGTGGGGAGAGACCCAGTACTTC. The encoded protein is CSVDPGWGETQYF. This chain connects TRBV29-1 to TRBJ2-5; tentatively, D is TRBD2 (5 bases). The V end was cut by 3 bases, the J end by 4 bases, with 12 bases between. Germline-derived CDR1 and CDR2 are SQVTM and ANQGSEA. The CDR3 runs to 13 residues.

As for this clone: The sample carries other DNA sequences with the same CDR3. The chain couples TRBV18 to TRBJ2-2; 7 nucleotides line up with TRBD2. The CDR3 is made up of 15 amino acids. Germline V gives CDR1 KGHSH, CDR2 LQKENI. The junction had 6 bases not matched to a gene; V was cut back by 3 bases and J by 5 bases. In nucleotides, the CDR3 is TGTGCCAGCTCACCTCCAGGGAGGGATACCGGGGAGCTGTTTTTT. Translation: CASSPPGRDTGELFF.

The chain has TRBV10-3 and TRBJ2-5, with 8 bases that match TRBD1. CDR3 length equals 13 residues. Germline-derived CDR1 and CDR2 are ENHRY and SYGVKD. Trimming removed 6 bases from V and 5 bases from J; junction bases left unmatched: 5. Here the CDR3 DNA reads TGTGCCATCAGCCAGTGGGACAGGGAGACCCAGTACTTC. Translated: CAISQWDRETQYF.

The chain couples TRBV7-2 to TRBJ1-5; D unresolved. CDR1 SGHTA and CDR2 FQGNSA come from the germline V gene. The germline V and J ends were trimmed by 3 bases and 2 bases, with 5 bases remaining between them. The CDR3 covers 13 residues. CDR3 DNA: TGTGCCAGCAGCTTTCCGGGCAATCAGCCCCAGCATTTT. Encoded protein: CASSFPGNQPQHF.

J is TRBJ1-5 and V is TRBV10-3; weak D call: TRBD1 (5 bases). Germline V gene lookup returns CDR1 ENHRY and CDR2 SYGVKD. With 4 bases removed from V and 2 bases from J, the gap between germline ends came to 12 bases. The CDR3 consists of 15 residues. The CDR3 region is CAISGTKDRNQPQHF. The DNA of the CDR3 is TGTGCCATCAGTGGGACAAAGGACCGCAATCAGCCCCAGCATTTT.

This clone appeared a single time. The CDR3 sequence is CASNTDHRGDYEQYF. The CDR3 nucleotides are TGTGCCAGCAACACTGACCACCGGGGAGACTACGAGCAGTACTTC. The V and J genes are TRBV2 and TRBJ2-7, with D maybe TRBD2 (5 bases). Looked up from germline, CDR1 is SNHLY and CDR2 is FYNNEI. The CDR3 is 15 amino acids. Deletions cut 7 bases from V and 3 bases from J, with 19 bases between.